These 32 T cell receptor beta chains came from one sample sequenced in a study of cytomegalovirus exposure and HLA in healthy donors. 13 Jbeta primers and 60 Vbeta primers were used for the PCR. Sequenced by immunoSEQ multiplex PCR; TCRdb stores in-frame clones only, minus some. This specimen shows about 160,000 clones; the ten leading clones hold under 2.5%. Sequenced: PBMCs. Every receptor here comes from a man under 40 in good health and CMV-seronegative.

The chain employs TRBV12-5 and TRBJ1-2, with D hard to call. The CDR3 runs 13 residues. Per germline, CDR1 LGHNT and CDR2 FRNRAP. V was clipped by 6 bases and J by 7 bases, with 15 bases between them. The CDR3 DNA reads TGTGCTAGTGGCTTTCCGGGATCTGGTGGCTACACCTTC. Translating it yields CASGFPGSGGYTF.

V is TRBV7-2 and J is TRBJ1-2; the D gene is possibly TRBD1 (6 bases). There are 15 residues in the CDR3. Between the trimmed V and J ends, which lost 2 bases and 4 bases, there was a span of 14 bases. Looked up from germline, CDR1 is SGHTA and CDR2 is FQGNSA. The CDR3 spells CASSLLWDTSYGYTF. The DNA of the CDR3 is TGTGCCAGCAGCTTACTATGGGACACCTCCTATGGCTACACCTTC.

V and J are TRBV19 and TRBJ2-5; 8 bases agree with TRBD1. This CDR3 has 15 amino acids. Germline lookup yields CDR1 LNHDA and CDR2 SQIVND (reference sequence). Germline trimming cut 4 bases from V and 4 bases from J; bases unmatched to any gene: 8. CDR3 bases: TGTGCCAGTAGTAATAACAGGGGGTTAGGAGAGACCCAGTACTTC. As protein: CASSNNRGLGETQYF.

As concerns this clone: Other nucleotide sequences from this sample produce the same CDR3. The chain combines TRBV7-9 with TRBJ1-2, with TRBD1 as a possible D gene (6 bases). The CDR3 has 14 amino acids. Germline CDR1 reads SEHNR; CDR2 reads FQNEAQ (reference sequence). Trimming pared 4 bases from V and 2 bases from J, leaving 11 bases between. CDR3 sequence (DNA): TGTGCCAGCAGCTCGGCGGGGGCGAACTATGGCTACACCTTC. It is translated as CASSSAGANYGYTF.

The gene calls are TRBV2 and TRBJ2-1, with 11 bases fitting TRBD2. Germline V gives CDR1 SNHLY, CDR2 FYNNEI. CDR3 length: 15 residues. V trimming: 6 bases; J trimming: 4 bases; junction bases outside the gene matches: 5. CDR3 amino acids: CASRIGTSGYNEQFF. The CDR3 DNA sequence: TGTGCCAGCAGGATCGGGACTAGCGGTTACAATGAGCAGTTCTTC.

V usage is TRBV4-3 and J usage is TRBJ2-1, with D maybe TRBD2 (6 bases). Trimming took off 0 bases at V and 0 bases at J, with 12 bases between the two ends. CDR1 LGHNA and CDR2 YSLEER come from the germline V gene. CDR3 size: 17 residues. In DNA form, the CDR3 reads TGCGCCAGCAGCCAAGATGGGACTCCTCGCTCCTACAATGAGCAGTTCTTC. Translation: CASSQDGTPRSYNEQFF.

The chain uses TRBV6-1 and TRBJ2-5; the match to TRBD2 covers 13 bases. The CDR3 is 14 residues long. J lost 7 bases, V lost 6 bases, and 5 bases had no gene match. The germline V gene has CDR1 MNHNS and CDR2 SASEGT. The CDR3 DNA reads TGTGCCAGCAGACTAGCGGGGGGGTACGGGACCCAGTACTTC. It specifies CASRLAGGYGTQYF.

The chain combines TRBV6-1 with TRBJ1-4; 8 nucleotides agree with TRBD1. The germline CDR1 and CDR2 sequences are MNHNS and SASEGT. The CDR3 is made up of 13 amino acids. With 6 bases clipped from V and 8 bases from J, the junction kept 5 bases outside the gene matches. The chain's CDR3 is CASRGDRREKLFF. CDR3 sequence (DNA): TGTGCCAGCAGGGGGGACAGGAGGGAAAAACTGTTTTTT.

The chain couples TRBV6-1 to TRBJ2-7, with 7 bases fitting TRBD1. The CDR3 has 14 amino acids. Germline CDR1 reads MNHNS; CDR2 reads SASEGT. V lost 7 bases and J lost 2; bases outside the gene matches: 8. As DNA, the CDR3 is TGTGCCAGCAACCCGACAGGGTTGACCTACGAGCAGTACTTC. Residues: CASNPTGLTYEQYF.

The DNA of the CDR3 is TGTGCTAGTGGTTTGCATGGACAGGGACAAGAGACCCAGTACTTC. Translated: CASGLHGQGQETQYF. The chain is built from TRBV12-5 and TRBJ2-5; 8 positions agree with TRBD1. The CDR3 length is 15 residues. Germline V lookup: CDR1 LGHNT, CDR2 FRNRAP. V lost 2 bases, J lost 2 bases, and 4 bases stayed unmatched.

A note on this clone: The junction does not match germline at one end; this may be a read error. The rearrangement joins TRBV11-3 to TRBJ1-1; D not resolved. CDR3 length: 16 amino acids. Germline V gene data show CDR1 as SGHNT and CDR2 as YENEEA. The CDR3 region has the DNA TGTGCCAGCAGCTCCGACCAGTTGACAATAAACAGTGAAGCTTTCTTT. The encoded protein is CASSSDQLTINSEAFF.

J is TRBJ1-1 and V is TRBV15; the match to TRBD1 covers 9 bases. Per the germline V gene, CDR1 is LNHNV and CDR2 is YYDKDF (reference sequence). The CDR3 covers 15 residues. The V segment lost 1 base and the J segment 4 bases; nucleotides outside the gene matches: 4. This chain's CDR3 is CATSRGGTGFTEAFF. The CDR3, as DNA: TGTGCCACCAGCAGAGGGGGGACAGGGTTCACTGAAGCTTTCTTT.

The chain has TRBV6-1 and TRBJ1-2; maybe TRBD1 (5 bases). The CDR3 runs 14 residues. V was cut by 10 bases and J by 7 bases, with 22 bases left in between. The germline gives CDR1 MNHNS, CDR2 SASEGT. CDR3 sequence: CATRGGDPSGGYTF. CDR3 DNA: TGTGCCACCCGGGGAGGGGACCCATCAGGTGGCTACACCTTC.

A word on this clone: A junction end diverges from the germline sequence, so it may reflect a read error. This sample also contains other DNA sequences that code for the same CDR3. The rearrangement uses TRBV27 and TRBJ2-7; 11 nucleotides match TRBD1. Per germline, CDR1 MNHEY and CDR2 SMNVEV (reference sequence). The CDR3 runs to 15 residues. CDR3 sequence reads: CASRTGGPLSYEQYF. CDR3 coding DNA: TGCGCCAGCAGGACAGGGGGCCCGTTAAGCTACGAGCAGTACTTC.

The chain combines TRBV30 with TRBJ1-2, with D unclear. CDR3 length: 12 residues. Germline V gene lookup returns CDR1 GTSNPN and CDR2 SVGIG (reference sequence). V lost 7 bases to trimming and J lost 4 bases, with 13 bases between them. CDR3 sequence: CASGTSFYGYTF. CDR3 bases: TGTGCCTCGGGAACTTCTTTCTATGGCTACACCTTC.

This chain joins TRBV7-9 and TRBJ2-3, with TRBD2 matching 11 bases. Trimming cost V 5 bases and J 5 bases; bases outside gene matches: 3. The CDR3 consists of 14 residues. Germline V gene sequence: CDR1 SEHNR, CDR2 FQNEAQ (reference sequence). CDR3: CASSLGTSGDTQYF. The CDR3, as DNA: TGTGCCAGCAGCCTAGGGACTAGCGGAGATACGCAGTATTTT.

V is TRBV5-1 and J is TRBJ1-1; D ambiguous. The CDR3 runs 13 residues. V was shortened by 2 bases and J by 0 bases, with 5 bases between the two germline ends. CDR1 is SGHRS and CDR2 is YFSETQ in the germline V gene. In DNA, the CDR3 is TGCGCCAGCAGCTTCACAGTGAACACTGAAGCTTTCTTT. Amino acids: CASSFTVNTEAFF.

The rearrangement joins TRBV5-5 to TRBJ1-1, with 9 nucleotides matching TRBD1. The J segment lost 3 bases and the V segment lost 4 bases, leaving 10 bases of the junction unmatched. The germline V gene has CDR1 SGHKS and CDR2 YYEKEE (reference sequence). This CDR3 spans 16 amino acids. The CDR3 is CASSTLQGADDTEAFF. CDR3 nucleotides: TGTGCCAGCAGCACGCTACAGGGGGCCGACGACACTGAAGCTTTCTTT.

As concerns this clone: Without the conserved terminal phenylalanine or tryptophan, this CDR3 likely stems from a read error. The limits of the CDR3 on the DNA are not certain, so only TCRdb's listed CDR3 is given. V is TRBV2 and J is TRBJ2-7; TRBD1, the D gene given by the table, was not confirmed from the DNA. The CDR3 is made up of 12 amino acids, end residues included. From germline, CDR1 is SNHLY and CDR2 FYNNEI. The CDR3 spells CASNLGHRGAVY.

The rearrangement joins TRBV15 to TRBJ1-3, with D perhaps matching TRBD1 (5 bases). The CDR3 runs to 16 residues. V was clipped by 2 bases and J by 3 bases, with 14 bases between them. Germline V CDR1 and CDR2: LNHNV, YYDKDF (reference sequence). The CDR3 loop is CATSRWATGFGNTIYF. In nucleotides, the CDR3 is TGTGCCACCAGCAGATGGGCTACAGGTTTTGGAAACACCATATATTTT. Combining the CDR3 with reference TRBV15 and TRBJ1-3 gives the whole variable domain DAMVIQNPRYQVTQFGKPVTLSCSQTLNHNVMYWYQQKSSQAPKLLFHYYDKDFNNEADTPDNFQSRRPNTSFCFLDIRSPGLGDTAMYLCATSRWATGFGNTIYFGEGSWLTVV.

CDR3 amino acids: CASSLRTGGDALLSTEAFF. The CDR3 DNA reads as TGTGCCAGCAGCTTAAGGACAGGGGGCGACGCTTTGCTTAGCACTGAAGCTTTCTTT. The rearrangement links TRBV11-3 to TRBJ1-1, with 11 bases aligning to TRBD1. V trimming: 2 bases; J trimming: 4 bases; junction bases outside the gene matches: 15. The CDR3 consists of 19 residues. Germline V gene sequence: CDR1 SGHNT, CDR2 YENEEA.

This chain connects TRBV5-1 to TRBJ1-1, with TRBD1 matching 7 bases. The germline CDR1 and CDR2 sequences are SGHRS and YFSETQ. CDR3 size: 14 residues. Losses at the gene ends were 3 bases for V and 0 bases for J; bases not matched to a gene: 2. The CDR3 is CASSSGQLNTEAFF. The CDR3 DNA is TGCGCCAGCAGCTCGGGACAGCTGAACACTGAAGCTTTCTTT.

V usage is TRBV2 and J usage is TRBJ2-3, with D unclear. Germline CDR1 reads SNHLY; CDR2 reads FYNNEI. The CDR3 loop spans 15 amino acids. The V and J ends lost 8 bases and 5 bases respectively, with 20 bases between them. The CDR3 DNA follows: TGTGCCAGCTTATATACCTCTTCGGTAAAAGATACGCAGTATTTT. Translated: CASLYTSSVKDTQYF.

This chain connects TRBV30 to TRBJ2-2; D might be TRBD2 (8 bases). The CDR3 has 14 residues. CDR1 is GTSNPN and CDR2 is SVGIG in the germline V gene (reference sequence). This CDR3 reads CGQRGRGDTGELFF. In DNA form, the CDR3 reads TGTGGCCAGAGGGGGCGGGGGGACACCGGGGAGCTGTTTTTT. Supplemented by reference TRBV30 and TRBJ2-2, the full variable domain reads SQTIHQWPATLVQPVGSPLSLECTVEGTSNPNLYWYRQAAGRGLQLLFYSVGIGQISSEVPQNLSASRPQDRQFILSSKKLLLSDSGFYLCGQRGRGDTGELFFGEGSRLTVL.

The rearrangement links TRBV18 to TRBJ2-1; 10 bases line up with TRBD1. Trimming cost V 5 bases and J 3 bases; bases outside gene matches: 7. CDR1 is KGHSH and CDR2 is LQKENI in the germline V gene. CDR3 length: 16 amino acids. CDR3 DNA sequence: TGTGCCAGCTCATTCGGAGGGACAGGGGACTACAATGAGCAGTTCTTC. Translated, it gives CASSFGGTGDYNEQFF.

The chain employs TRBV28 and TRBJ2-2; 9 nucleotides line up with TRBD2. V gave up 3 bases and J gave up 8 bases; unmatched junction bases: 10. The CDR3 has 16 amino acids. Germline values: CDR1 MDHEN, CDR2 SYDVKM. The CDR3 reads CASSFSGLALSGELFF. The CDR3 nucleotides are TGTGCCAGCAGTTTTTCCGGACTAGCGTTATCTGGGGAGCTGTTTTTT.

The chain uses TRBV6-5 and TRBJ2-5; TRBD1 aligns across 9 bases. From germline, CDR1 is MNHEY and CDR2 SVGAGI. The trim removed 5 bases at V and 5 bases at J, leaving 6 bases unmatched. CDR3 size: 14 residues. CDR3 amino acids: CASSQQGAGETQYF. In DNA form, the CDR3 reads TGTGCCAGCAGTCAACAGGGGGCGGGGGAGACCCAGTACTTC.

The V gene is TRBV6-6, the J gene TRBJ2-3; D is uncertain. CDR1 is MNHNY and CDR2 is SVGAGI in the germline V gene (reference sequence). This CDR3 is 11 amino acids long. V dropped 3 bases and J dropped 11 bases, with 9 bases sitting between them. The CDR3 DNA follows: TGTGCCAGCAGTTATCGGGTCGTGCAGTATTTT. It yields the protein CASSYRVVQYF.

The rearrangement uses TRBV5-6 and TRBJ2-3; 14 bases align to TRBD2. Germline V gene lookup returns CDR1 SGHDT and CDR2 YYEEEE. The CDR3 loop spans 16 amino acids. V shed 4 bases, J shed 6 bases, and the junction held 7 bases outside the gene matches. The chain's CDR3 is CASSLGLAGAFDTQYF. For the CDR3, the DNA is TGTGCCAGCAGCCTGGGACTAGCGGGAGCTTTCGATACGCAGTATTTT.

The chain recombines TRBV19 with TRBJ1-5; D is ambiguous. Trimming shortened V by 5 bases and J by 3 bases, and 17 bases separated the two germline ends. Germline loops: CDR1 LNHDA, CDR2 SQIVND (reference sequence). The CDR3 length is 16 residues. The CDR3 DNA sequence: TGTGCCAGTAGTCTCCCGTTGGCCTCCTTCAATCAGCCCCAGCATTTT. Translated, it gives CASSLPLASFNQPQHF.

The V and J genes are TRBV27 and TRBJ1-5; possibly TRBD1 for D (5 bases). The CDR3 is 16 amino acids. V lost 5 bases to trimming and J lost 5 bases, with 19 bases between them. Germline-derived CDR1 and CDR2 are MNHEY and SMNVEV (reference sequence). CDR3 DNA sequence: TGTGCCAGCAGTAGTCGGGGGTTAATGGACGATCAGCCCCAGCATTTT. This gives the protein CASSSRGLMDDQPQHF.

The gene calls are TRBV27 and TRBJ1-1, with D possibly TRBD1 on 6 matching bases. CDR3 length equals 15 residues. Germline CDR1 reads MNHEY; CDR2 reads SMNVEV (reference sequence). V lost 2 bases, J lost 5 bases, and 15 bases lay in between. CDR3 DNA sequence: TGTGCCAGCAGTTTAAGGGGGGGGGTGGGTACTGAAGCTTTCTTT. The encoded protein is CASSLRGGVGTEAFF.